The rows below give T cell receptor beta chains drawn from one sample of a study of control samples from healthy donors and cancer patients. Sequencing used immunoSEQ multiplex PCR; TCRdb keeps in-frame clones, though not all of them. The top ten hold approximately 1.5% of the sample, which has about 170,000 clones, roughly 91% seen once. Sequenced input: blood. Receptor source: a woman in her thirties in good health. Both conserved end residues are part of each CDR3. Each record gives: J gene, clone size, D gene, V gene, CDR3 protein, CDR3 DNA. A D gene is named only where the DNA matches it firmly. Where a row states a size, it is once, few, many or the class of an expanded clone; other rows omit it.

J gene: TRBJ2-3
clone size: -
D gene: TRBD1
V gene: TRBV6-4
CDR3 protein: CASSEQGAGDTQYF
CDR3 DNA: TGTGCCAGCAGTGAACAGGGGGCGGGAGATACGCAGTATTTT

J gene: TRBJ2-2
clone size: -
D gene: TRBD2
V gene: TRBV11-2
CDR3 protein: CASSLRLAGGRNTGELFF
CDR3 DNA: TGTGCCAGCAGCCTCAGACTAGCGGGAGGGCGGAACACCGGGGAGCTGTTTTTT

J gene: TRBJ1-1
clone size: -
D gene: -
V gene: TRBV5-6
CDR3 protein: CASSLGARTEAFF
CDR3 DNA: TGTGCCAGCAGCTTAGGGGCGCGGACTGAAGCTTTCTTT

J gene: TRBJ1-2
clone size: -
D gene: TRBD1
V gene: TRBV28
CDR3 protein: CASSSPRQGANYGYTF
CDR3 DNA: TGTGCCAGCAGTTCCCCCCGACAGGGAGCTAACTATGGCTACACCTTC

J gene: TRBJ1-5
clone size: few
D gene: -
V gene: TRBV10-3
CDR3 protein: CAISGDSNQPQHF
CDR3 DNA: TGTGCCATCAGTGGGGACAGCAATCAGCCCCAGCATTTT

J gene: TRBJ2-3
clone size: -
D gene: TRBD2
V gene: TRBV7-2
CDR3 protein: CASSLAPSGYTQYF
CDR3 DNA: TGTGCCAGCAGCTTAGCGCCTAGCGGGTATACGCAGTATTTT

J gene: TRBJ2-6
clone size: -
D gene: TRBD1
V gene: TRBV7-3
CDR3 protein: CASSLGTGITGANVLTF
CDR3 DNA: TGTGCCAGCAGCTTAGGGACAGGGATAACTGGGGCCAACGTCCTGACTTTC

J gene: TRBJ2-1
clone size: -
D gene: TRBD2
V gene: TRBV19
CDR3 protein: CASKPLAGYNEQFF
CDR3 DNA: TGTGCCAGTAAGCCACTAGCGGGGTACAATGAGCAGTTCTTC

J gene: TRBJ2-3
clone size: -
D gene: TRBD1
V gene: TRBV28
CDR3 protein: CASSLYGQGALGTQYF
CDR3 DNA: TGTGCCAGCAGTTTATATGGTCAGGGGGCATTGGGTACGCAGTATTTT

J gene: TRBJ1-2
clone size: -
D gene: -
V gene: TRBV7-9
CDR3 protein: CASSLSNYGYTF
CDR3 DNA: TGTGCCAGCAGCTTATCTAACTATGGCTACACCTTC

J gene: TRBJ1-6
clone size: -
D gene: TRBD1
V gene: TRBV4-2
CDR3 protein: CASSQEGQGYSPLHF
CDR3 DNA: TGTGCCAGCAGCCAAGAGGGACAGGGGTATTCACCCCTCCACTTT

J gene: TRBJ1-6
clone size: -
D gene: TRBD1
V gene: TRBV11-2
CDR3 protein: CASSLDPSGQGGSPLHF
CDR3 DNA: TGTGCCAGCAGCTTAGATCCGTCCGGACAGGGTGGGTCACCCCTCCACTTT

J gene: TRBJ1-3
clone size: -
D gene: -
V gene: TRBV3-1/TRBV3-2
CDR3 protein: CASSRHSGNTIYF
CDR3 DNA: TGTGCCAGCAGCCGGCACTCTGGAAACACCATATATTTT

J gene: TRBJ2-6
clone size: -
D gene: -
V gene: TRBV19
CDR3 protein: CASSIEAASGANVLTF
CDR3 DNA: TGTGCCAGTAGTATAGAGGCCGCCTCTGGGGCCAACGTCCTGACTTTC

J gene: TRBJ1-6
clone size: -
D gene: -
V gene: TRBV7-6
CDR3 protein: CASSPGHVGSPLHF
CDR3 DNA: TGTGCCAGCAGCCCAGGACACGTGGGGTCACCCCTCCACTTT

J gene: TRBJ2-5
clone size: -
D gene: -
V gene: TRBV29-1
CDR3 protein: CSVAEETQYF
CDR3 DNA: TGCAGCGTTGCTGAAGAGACCCAGTACTTC

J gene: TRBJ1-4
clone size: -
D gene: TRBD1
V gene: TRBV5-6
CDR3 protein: CASRVRGAGGEKLFF
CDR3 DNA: TGTGCCAGCAGGGTGAGAGGAGCAGGGGGTGAAAAACTGTTTTTT

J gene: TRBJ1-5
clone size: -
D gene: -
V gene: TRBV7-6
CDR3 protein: CASSLARRGTQPQHF
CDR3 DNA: TGTGCCAGCAGCTTAGCGAGGAGGGGCACTCAGCCCCAGCATTTT

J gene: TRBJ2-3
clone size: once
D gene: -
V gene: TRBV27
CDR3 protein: CASSLSFSVNTDTQYF
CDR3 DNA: TGTGCCAGCAGTTTATCATTTAGCGTAAACACAGATACGCAGTATTTT

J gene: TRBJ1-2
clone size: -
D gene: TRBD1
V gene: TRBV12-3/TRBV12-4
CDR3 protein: CASRRTGAYGYTF
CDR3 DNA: TGTGCCAGCAGGCGAACAGGGGCCTATGGCTACACCTTC

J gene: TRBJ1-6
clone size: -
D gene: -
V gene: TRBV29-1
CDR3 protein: CSVVQNSPLHF
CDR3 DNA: TGCAGCGTTGTACAGAATTCACCCCTCCACTTT

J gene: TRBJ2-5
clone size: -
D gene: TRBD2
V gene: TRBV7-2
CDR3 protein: CASSLGSGGGQETQYF
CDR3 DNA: TGTGCCAGCAGCTTAGGTAGCGGGGGGGGACAAGAGACCCAGTACTTC

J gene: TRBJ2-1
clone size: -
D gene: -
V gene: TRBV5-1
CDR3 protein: CASSLANEQFF
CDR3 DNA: TGCGCCAGCAGCTTGGCCAATGAGCAGTTCTTC

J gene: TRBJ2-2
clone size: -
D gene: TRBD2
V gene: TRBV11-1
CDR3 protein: CASSLLAGNTGELFF
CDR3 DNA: TGTGCCAGCAGCTTATTAGCGGGGAACACCGGGGAGCTGTTTTTT

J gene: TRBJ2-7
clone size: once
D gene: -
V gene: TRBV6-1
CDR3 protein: CASSERQGAQREGYEQYF
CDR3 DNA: TGTGCCAGCAGTGAACGACAGGGGGCGCAGCGGGAGGGGTACGAGCAGTACTTC

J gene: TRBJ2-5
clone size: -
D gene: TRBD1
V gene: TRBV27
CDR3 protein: CASSLGTGVRETQYF
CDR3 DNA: TGTGCCAGCAGTTTAGGGACAGGGGTTAGGGAGACCCAGTACTTC

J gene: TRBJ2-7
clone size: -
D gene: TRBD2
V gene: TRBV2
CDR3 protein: CASSGGGGGYEQYF
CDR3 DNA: TGTGCCAGCAGTGGGGGCGGGGGGGGCTACGAGCAGTACTTC

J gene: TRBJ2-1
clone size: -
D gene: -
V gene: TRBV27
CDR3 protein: CASSRQSKSSYNEQFF
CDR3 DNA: TGTGCCAGCAGTCGACAGTCCAAGAGCTCCTACAATGAGCAGTTCTTC

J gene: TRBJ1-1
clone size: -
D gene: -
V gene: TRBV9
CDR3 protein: CASSVATTAEAFF
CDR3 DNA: TGTGCCAGCAGCGTAGCTACGACAGCTGAAGCTTTCTTT

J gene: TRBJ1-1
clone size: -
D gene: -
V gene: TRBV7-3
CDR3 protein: CASSLVGNTEAFF
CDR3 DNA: TGTGCCAGCAGCTTAGTAGGGAACACTGAAGCTTTCTTT

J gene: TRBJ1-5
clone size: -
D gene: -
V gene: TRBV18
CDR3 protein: CASSRDRNQPQHF
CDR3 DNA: TGTGCCAGCTCCCGGGACCGCAATCAGCCCCAGCATTTT

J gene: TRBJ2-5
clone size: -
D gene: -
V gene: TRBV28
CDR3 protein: CASSLTGSQETQYF
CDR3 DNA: TGTGCCAGCAGTTTAACTGGGTCCCAAGAGACCCAGTACTTC

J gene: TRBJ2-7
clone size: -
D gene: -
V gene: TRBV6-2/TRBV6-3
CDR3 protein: CASSYPGFYEQYF
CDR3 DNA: TGTGCCAGCAGTTACCCCGGGTTCTACGAGCAGTACTTC

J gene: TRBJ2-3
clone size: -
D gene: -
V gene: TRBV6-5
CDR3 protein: CASRTVDTQYF
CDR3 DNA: TGTGCCAGCAGGACGGTCGATACGCAGTATTTT

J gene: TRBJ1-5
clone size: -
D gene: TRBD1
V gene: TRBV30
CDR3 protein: CAWDRDNQPQHF
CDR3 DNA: TGTGCCTGGGACAGGGACAATCAGCCCCAGCATTTT

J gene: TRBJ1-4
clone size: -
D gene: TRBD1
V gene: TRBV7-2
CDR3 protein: CASSYPGTGAEKLFF
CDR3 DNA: TGTGCCAGCAGCTACCCCGGGACAGGGGCTGAAAAACTGTTTTTT

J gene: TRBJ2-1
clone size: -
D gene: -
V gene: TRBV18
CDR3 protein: CASSPDYSYNEQFF
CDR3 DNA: TGTGCCAGCTCACCTGACTATTCCTACAATGAGCAGTTCTTC

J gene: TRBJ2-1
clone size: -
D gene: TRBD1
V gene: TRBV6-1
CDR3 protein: CASSEVQGVHEQFF
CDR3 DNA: TGTGCCAGCAGTGAAGTGCAGGGGGTGCATGAGCAGTTCTTC

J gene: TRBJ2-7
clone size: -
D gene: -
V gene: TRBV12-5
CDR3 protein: CASGLVSSVSYEQYF
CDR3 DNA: TGTGCTAGTGGTTTGGTATCTAGCGTCTCCTACGAGCAGTACTTC